Presented here are 18 T cell receptor beta chains from one specimen sequenced in a study of naive and memory T cell subsets. Their antigen targets remain unknown. Two oligonucleotides, mixed equimolar, formed the beta constant-region primer covering TRBC1 and TRBC2. The ligated cDNA underwent four PCR rounds using SP2 and nested alpha and beta constant-region primers. TCRdb itself ran the UMI-ligation and nested PCR reads through MiXCR, one entry per CDR3 protein. This sample carries 150,000 or so distinct CDR3 sequences, 22% of them seen once, and the ten largest clones take 0.11%. Study-wide points: Naive repertoires, especially CD8, held a few larger clonotypes, possibly memory cells re-expressing CD45RA.

Input material: naive CD4+ T cells from blood. These receptor sequences come from a human donor in good health.

In this sample, this clonotype turned up a few times. The chain joins TRBV6-1 to TRBJ1-1; TRBD1 agrees at 7 bases. The V gene's germline CDR1 is MNHNS and CDR2 SASEGT. The CDR3 is 20 residues long. Trimming took 3 bases from V and 5 from J; bases not matched to a gene: 24. DNA of the CDR3: TGTGCCAGCAGTGAGACAGGGCTCGGGGGTATTACGAACAGGTGGACTGAAGCTTTCTTT. Encoded protein: CASSETGLGGITNRWTEAFF.

This clonotype was picked up a small number of times. This chain joins TRBV29-1 and TRBJ2-3; no clear D. In germline, CDR1 is SQVTM, CDR2 ANQGSEA. CDR3 length equals 12 residues. The V gene lost 3 bases and the J gene lost 4 bases, with 8 bases spanning the gap. CDR3 bases: TGCAGCGTTGAGTTTGGGGCAGATACGCAGTATTTT. This encodes CSVEFGADTQYF.

This clonotype occurred a few times. The chain is built from TRBV29-1 and TRBJ2-1; D gene uncertain. V was shortened by 8 bases and J by 0 bases, with 11 bases between the two germline ends. This CDR3 comprises 13 residues. CDR1 and CDR2 from the germline V gene are SQVTM and ANQGSEA. CDR3 coding DNA: TGCAGCCCCTCGAGGTTCTCCTACAATGAGCAGTTCTTC. Translated: CSPSRFSYNEQFF.

Points on this clonotype: The conserved phenylalanine or tryptophan is not found at the CDR3 terminus, so this likely reflects a read error. No DNA is shown, since the ends of the CDR3 on it are uncertain; the CDR3 is the one TCRdb lists. The rearrangement uses TRBV9 and TRBJ2-1; whether TRBD2, the table's D call, matches the DNA was not checked. The CDR3 extends over 12 residues, inclusive of both ends. CDR1 is SGDLS, CDR2 YYNGEE, per germline. The CDR3 loop is CASSVAGQRLFS.

This sequence joins TRBV12-3 or TRBV12-4 and TRBJ2-7, with D perhaps being TRBD1 or TRBD2 (5 bases each). This CDR3 has 14 amino acids. V shed 7 bases and J shed 7 bases, with 20 bases lying between them. As DNA, the CDR3 is TGTGCCAGCACCCTCGGGGACGGTAAATCGGAGCAGTACTTC. Protein: CASTLGDGKSEQYF.

The chain has TRBV7-9 and TRBJ1-4; D may be TRBD1 (5 bases). The CDR3 sequence is 14 residues long. Trimming cost V 2 bases and J 10 bases, with 14 bases left between them. The germline CDR1 and CDR2 sequences are SEHNR and FQNEAQ (reference sequence). Here the CDR3 reads CASSLIEGAGKLFF. The CDR3 coding sequence is TGTGCCAGCAGCTTAATCGAAGGGGCTGGAAAACTGTTTTTT.

This clonotype turned up a few times. The V call is TRBV20-1, the J call TRBJ2-7, with D unresolved. Germline V gene lookup returns CDR1 DFQATT and CDR2 SNEGSKA (reference sequence). Between the trimmed V and J ends, which lost 0 bases and 2 bases, there was a span of 14 bases. The CDR3 loop spans 15 amino acids. CDR3 residues: CSARDPARIAYEQYF. The DNA for the CDR3 is TGCAGTGCTAGAGATCCCGCCCGAATAGCCTACGAGCAGTACTTC.

This chain links TRBV6-5 with TRBJ1-2, with 8 bases matching TRBD1. The CDR3 consists of 15 residues. In germline, CDR1 is MNHEY, CDR2 SVGAGI. The V segment lost 6 bases and the J segment 1 base; nucleotides outside the gene matches: 7. The CDR3 loop is CASRPDRANNYGYTF. In DNA form, the CDR3 reads TGTGCCAGCAGGCCGGACAGGGCGAATAACTATGGCTACACCTTC.

This clonotype showed up many times. The CDR3 coding sequence is TGCAGCGGCGGGGGAACCGGGGACAATGAGCAGTTCTTC. Translating it yields CSGGGTGDNEQFF. The gene calls are TRBV29-1 and TRBJ2-1; 7 bases fit TRBD2. The length of the CDR3 is 13 residues. V was clipped by 7 bases and J by 5 bases; unmatched bases: 8. Looked up from germline, CDR1 is SQVTM and CDR2 is ANQGSEA.

There are many counts of this clonotype. This sequence joins TRBV19 and TRBJ2-1, with 10 positions matching TRBD1. The trim removed 7 bases at V and 9 bases at J, leaving 12 bases unmatched. The CDR3 is made up of 15 amino acids. CDR1 LNHDA and CDR2 SQIVND come from the germline V gene (reference sequence). The CDR3 loop is CASTLTGTGEGEQFF. The CDR3, as DNA: TGTGCCAGTACCTTAACCGGGACAGGGGAAGGTGAGCAGTTCTTC.

This clonotype was picked up a small number of times. This chain connects TRBV29-1 to TRBJ2-7; D perhaps matches TRBD1 (6 bases). The CDR3 loop spans 12 amino acids. V lost 7 bases and J lost 5, with 15 bases in between. CDR1 is SQVTM, CDR2 ANQGSEA, per germline. DNA of the CDR3: TGCAGCGCTATAAGGGGGAGCCACGAGCAGTACTTC. It specifies CSAIRGSHEQYF.

This clonotype was picked up a small number of times. This chain joins TRBV20-1 and TRBJ2-3; 11 bases are a match to TRBD2. V trimming: 7 bases; J trimming: 7 bases; junction bases outside the gene matches: 10. Germline lookup yields CDR1 DFQATT and CDR2 SNEGSKA (reference sequence). This CDR3 contains 14 residues. DNA for the CDR3: TGCAGTGTTAATGGACTAGCGGGTTCGTATACGCAGTATTTT. Its protein product is CSVNGLAGSYTQYF.

This clonotype turned up a few times. V usage is TRBV11-2 and J usage is TRBJ2-1; TRBD2 aligns across 8 bases. Germline V CDR1 and CDR2: SGHAT, FQNNGV. The CDR3 sequence is 15 residues long. V lost 4 bases, J lost 9 bases, and 11 bases stayed unmatched. As DNA, the CDR3 is TGTGCCAGCAGCTACGGACTAGCAGTTCCGAGTGAGCAGTTCTTC. Amino acid sequence: CASSYGLAVPSEQFF.

The chain combines TRBV24-1 with TRBJ2-2; D unclear. Trimming took off 4 bases at V and 2 bases at J, with 10 bases between the two ends. Germline V gives CDR1 KGHDR, CDR2 SFDVKD. The CDR3 has 15 residues. This CDR3 reads CATSDNRVNTGELFF. The CDR3 DNA follows: TGTGCCACCAGTGACAATAGGGTTAACACCGGGGAGCTGTTTTTT.

This chain joins TRBV6-2 or TRBV6-3 and TRBJ1-5, with TRBD1 identical over 7 bases. This CDR3 contains 18 residues. Germline loops: CDR1 MNHEY, CDR2 SVGEGT. Trimming took 4 bases from V and 5 from J; bases not matched to a gene: 17. CDR3 sequence reads: CASSSEIADRSRDQPQHF. The CDR3 DNA follows: TGTGCCAGCAGTTCTGAAATTGCGGACAGGTCGAGGGATCAGCCCCAGCATTTT.

The J gene is TRBJ2-1, the V gene TRBV5-6, with D possibly TRBD2 on 5 matching bases. Germline loops: CDR1 SGHDT, CDR2 YYEEEE. V lost 0 bases, J lost 8 bases, and 12 bases lay in between. The CDR3 length is 14 residues. The CDR3 sequence: CASSLGRPLDEQFF. The CDR3 DNA reads as TGTGCCAGCAGCTTGGGGAGGCCTTTGGATGAGCAGTTCTTC.

This clonotype was counted between two and nine times. The CDR3 DNA reads as TGTGCCAGCAGTTCCCTTGACAGGGGGATGAAGTACTTC. This sequence encodes CASSSLDRGMKYF. The chain links TRBV6-5 to TRBJ2-5, with 9 nucleotides matching TRBD1. The CDR3 consists of 13 residues. Trimming took 4 bases from V and 12 from J; bases not matched to a gene: 9. Germline-derived CDR1 and CDR2 are MNHEY and SVGAGI.

V usage is TRBV6-5 and J usage is TRBJ2-7, with 7 bases lining up with TRBD1. Germline V gene data show CDR1 as MNHEY and CDR2 as SVGAGI. With 6 bases clipped from V and 6 bases from J, the junction kept 5 bases outside the gene matches. CDR3 size: 12 residues. This chain's CDR3 is CASSDRVSEQYF. The CDR3 DNA is TGTGCCAGCAGCGACAGGGTGTCCGAGCAGTACTTC.